Detailed here is one TCR beta chain. Its antigen is as yet unknown. The data derive from a study of shared clonotypes between healthy human individuals. At the level of the study: Serving as donors were two women and a few men, whose ages spanned 18 to 49.

The germline gives CDR1 SGHTA, CDR2 FQGTGA. CDR3 length: 16 residues. With V trimmed by 5 bases and J by 4 bases, 6 bases remained unmatched. In replicate PCRs of sorted subsets, approximately 210 ng DNA, roughly 27,000 T cell genomes, was used. Some clones are missing from TCRdb's copy, which holds only in-frame ones; the method was immunoSEQ multiplex PCR. The sample comprises about 1.1 million clones, approximately 80% of which are singletons, and 0.5% to 0.6% rests with the top ten. Findings of the study overall: Memory subsets had estimated richness that was generally smaller than that of naive subsets.

Input material: memory CD4+ T cells from PBMCs. Subset reported: CD45RA-negative fraction. The rearrangement joins TRBV7-3 to TRBJ1-5; 12 positions agree with TRBD1. The TCR comes from a man younger than 30 in good health. Some clones in this sample may be carry-over from other donors' samples. CDR3 residues: CASSPGTGGENQPQHF. As DNA, the CDR3 is TGTGCCAGCAGCCCCGGGACAGGGGGCGAGAATCAGCCCCAGCATTTT.